The clone carrying this T cell receptor (beta chain) was detected a few times. The sample originates from a study of cytomegalovirus exposure and HLA in healthy donors. The PCR contained 60 Vbeta and 13 Jbeta primers. TCRdb's table, derived via immunoSEQ multiplex PCR, lists solely in-frame clones and lacks some. Altogether some 90,000 clones are present, roughly four fifths being singletons, with the ten largest covering approximately 10%. The germline V gene encodes CDR1 WNHNN and CDR2 SYGVQD (reference sequence). V lost 2 bases and J 2 bases, leaving 6 bases between the germline ends. The length of the CDR3 is 13 residues.

The chain has TRBV10-1 and TRBJ1-2, with D possibly matching TRBD1 (5 bases). Sequencing was performed on PBMCs. The clonotype originates from a human donor in good health. In nucleotides, the CDR3 is TGCGCCAGCAGTGAGGACAGAAACTATGGCTACACCTTC. Translation: CASSEDRNYGYTF.